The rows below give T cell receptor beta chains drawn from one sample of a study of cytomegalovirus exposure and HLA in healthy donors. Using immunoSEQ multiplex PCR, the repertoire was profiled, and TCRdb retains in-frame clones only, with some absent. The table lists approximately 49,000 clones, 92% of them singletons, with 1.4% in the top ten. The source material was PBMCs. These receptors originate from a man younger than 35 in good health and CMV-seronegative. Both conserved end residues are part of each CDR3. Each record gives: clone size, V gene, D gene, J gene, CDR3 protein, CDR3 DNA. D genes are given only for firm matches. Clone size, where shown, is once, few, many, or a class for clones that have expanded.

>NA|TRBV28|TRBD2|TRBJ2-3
CASSSPASGGDTQYF
TGTGCCAGCAGTTCCCCGGCTAGCGGGGGGGATACGCAGTATTTT
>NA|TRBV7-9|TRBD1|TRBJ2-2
CASRETGAGELFF
TGTGCCAGCAGAGAAACAGGGGCGGGGGAGCTGTTTTTT
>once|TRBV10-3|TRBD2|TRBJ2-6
CAMSPGLAASGANVLTF
TGTGCCATGAGCCCGGGACTAGCGGCCTCTGGGGCCAACGTCCTGACTTTC
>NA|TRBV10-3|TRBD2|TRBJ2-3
CAISGAGGTDTQYF
TGTGCCATCAGTGGAGCGGGGGGCACAGATACGCAGTATTTT
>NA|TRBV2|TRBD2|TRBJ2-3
CAQILAGVVGTDTQYF
TGTGCCCAGATCCTAGCGGGAGTTGTCGGCACAGATACGCAGTATTTT
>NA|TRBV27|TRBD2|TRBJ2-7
CASSRKTSGRDEQYF
TGTGCCAGCAGTAGAAAGACTAGCGGGAGGGACGAGCAGTACTTC
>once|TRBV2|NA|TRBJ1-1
CASSTRQEGTEAFF
TGTGCCAGCAGTACCCGACAGGAAGGGACTGAAGCTTTCTTT
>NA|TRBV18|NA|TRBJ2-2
CASSPPARGDGELFF
TGTGCCAGCTCACCACCGGCCAGGGGGGACGGGGAGCTGTTTTTT
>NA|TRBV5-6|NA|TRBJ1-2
CAILPYGYTF
TGTGCCATCCTTCCCTATGGCTACACCTTC
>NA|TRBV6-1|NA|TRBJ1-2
CASSEKLNSNYGYTF
TGTGCCAGCAGTGAAAAGCTCAACTCTAACTATGGCTACACCTTC
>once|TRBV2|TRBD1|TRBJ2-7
CASSVGRRGHYEQYF
TGTGCCAGCAGTGTGGGTCGAAGGGGGCACTACGAGCAGTACTTC
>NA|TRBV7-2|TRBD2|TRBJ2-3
CASSRSRTSGVTDTQYF
TGTGCCAGCAGTCGGAGTAGGACTAGCGGGGTTACAGATACGCAGTATTTT
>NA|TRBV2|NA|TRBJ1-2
CASSEMQAGYGYTF
TGTGCCAGCAGTGAAATGCAGGCCGGCTATGGCTACACCTTC
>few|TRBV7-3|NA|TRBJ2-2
CASSPNSMNTGELFF
TGTGCCAGCAGCCCAAATTCAATGAACACCGGGGAGCTGTTTTTT
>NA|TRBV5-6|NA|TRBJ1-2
CASSIPQRRRGGDGYTF
TGTGCCAGCAGCATTCCCCAGCGGAGAAGGGGGGGCGATGGCTACACCTTC
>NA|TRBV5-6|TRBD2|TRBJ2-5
CASSLEGGRRWETQYF
TGTGCCAGCAGCTTGGAGGGCGGGAGGAGGTGGGAGACCCAGTACTTC
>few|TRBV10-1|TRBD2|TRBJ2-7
CASSSSGSYEQYF
TGCGCCAGCAGCTCTAGCGGCTCCTACGAGCAGTACTTC
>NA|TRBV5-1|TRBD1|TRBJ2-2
CASSFGTDTGELFF
TGCGCCAGCAGCTTCGGGACAGACACCGGGGAGCTGTTTTTT
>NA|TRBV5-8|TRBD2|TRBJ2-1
CASRLAGGTYNEQFF
TGTGCCAGCAGGTTAGCGGGAGGTACCTACAATGAGCAGTTCTTC
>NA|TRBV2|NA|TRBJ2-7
CASRAGVHEQYF
TGTGCCAGCAGGGCAGGTGTCCACGAGCAGTACTTC
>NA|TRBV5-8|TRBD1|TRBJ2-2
CASSPGTGGPYTGELFF
TGTGCCAGCAGCCCCGGGACAGGGGGCCCCTACACCGGGGAGCTGTTTTTT
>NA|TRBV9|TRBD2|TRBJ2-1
CASSASGSSYNEQFF
TGTGCCAGCAGCGCGAGCGGGAGCTCCTACAATGAGCAGTTCTTC
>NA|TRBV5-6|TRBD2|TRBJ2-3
CASSLGGLSTQYF
TGTGCCAGCAGCTTGGGGGGACTAAGCACGCAGTATTTT
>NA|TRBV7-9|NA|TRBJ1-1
CASSSRAENTEAFF
TGTGCCAGCAGCTCCAGAGCGGAGAACACTGAAGCTTTCTTT
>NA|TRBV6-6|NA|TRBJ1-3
CASSYSFNGNTIYF
TGTGCCAGCAGTTACTCCTTTAATGGAAACACCATATATTTT
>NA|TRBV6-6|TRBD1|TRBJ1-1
CASSGEQGAMNTEAFF
TGTGCCAGCAGTGGGGAACAGGGGGCTATGAACACTGAAGCTTTCTTT
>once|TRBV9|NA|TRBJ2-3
CASGGARNTDTQYF
TGTGCCAGCGGGGGGGCGAGGAACACAGATACGCAGTATTTT
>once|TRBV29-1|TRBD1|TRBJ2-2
CSVETRGLNGGELFF
TGCAGCGTAGAAACAAGGGGGCTCAATGGCGGGGAGCTGTTTTTT
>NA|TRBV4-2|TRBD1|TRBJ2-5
CASSAGQGSQETQYF
TGTGCCAGCAGCGCCGGACAGGGGAGCCAAGAGACCCAGTACTTC
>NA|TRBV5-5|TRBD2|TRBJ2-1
CASSPSGTHNEQFF
TGTGCCAGCAGCCCGAGCGGGACTCACAATGAGCAGTTCTTC
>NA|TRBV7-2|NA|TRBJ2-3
CASSLWTSTDTQYF
TGTGCCAGCAGCTTGTGGACTAGCACAGATACGCAGTATTTT
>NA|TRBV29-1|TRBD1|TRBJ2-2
CSVHQLGQANTGELFF
TGCAGCGTGCACCAGCTGGGACAGGCGAACACCGGGGAGCTGTTTTTT
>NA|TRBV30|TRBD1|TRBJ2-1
CAWSVGRGFDNEQFF
TGTGCCTGGAGTGTTGGCAGGGGGTTTGACAATGAGCAGTTCTTC
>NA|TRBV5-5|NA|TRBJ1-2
CASSLAPNYGYTF
TGTGCCAGCAGCTTGGCTCCTAACTATGGCTACACCTTC
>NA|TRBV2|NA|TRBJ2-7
CASRRPGLEQYF
TGTGCCAGCAGGAGACCGGGACTTGAGCAGTACTTC
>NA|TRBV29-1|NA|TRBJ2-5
CSVEFRGLARQETQYF
TGCAGCGTTGAGTTCCGGGGGTTAGCGAGGCAAGAGACCCAGTACTTC
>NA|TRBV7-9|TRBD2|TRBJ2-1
CASSSRGRDYNEQFF
TGTGCCAGCAGCTCCCGTGGGAGGGATTACAATGAGCAGTTCTTC
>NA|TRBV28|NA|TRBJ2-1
CASSLGGLASYNEQFF
TGTGCCAGCAGCCTCGGCGGGCTAGCCTCCTACAATGAGCAGTTCTTC
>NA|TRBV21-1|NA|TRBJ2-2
CASSTTGGASGELFF
TGTGCCAGCAGCACCACAGGGGGCGCGAGCGGGGAGCTGTTTTTT
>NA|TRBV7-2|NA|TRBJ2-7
CASSFRSNEQYF
TGTGCCAGCAGCTTCCGGTCTAACGAGCAGTACTTC
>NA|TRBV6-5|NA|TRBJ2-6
CASSYTTGSGANVLTF
TGTGCCAGCAGTTACACCACAGGCTCTGGGGCCAACGTCCTGACTTTC
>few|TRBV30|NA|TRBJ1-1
CAWATELNTEAFF
TGTGCCTGGGCCACAGAGTTGAACACTGAAGCTTTCTTT
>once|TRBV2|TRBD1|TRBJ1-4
CASGTGVGEKLFF
TGTGCCAGCGGAACAGGGGTTGGGGAAAAACTGTTTTTT
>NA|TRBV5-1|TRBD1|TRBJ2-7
CASTWGQGAYEQYF
TGCGCCAGCACCTGGGGACAGGGGGCCTACGAGCAGTACTTC
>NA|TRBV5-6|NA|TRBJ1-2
CASSFDSRSSYGYTF
TGTGCCAGCAGCTTTGATAGCAGATCGAGCTATGGCTACACCTTC
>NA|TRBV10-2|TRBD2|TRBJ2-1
CASSAGTSGYNEQFF
TGCGCCAGCAGTGCCGGGACTAGCGGTTACAATGAGCAGTTCTTC
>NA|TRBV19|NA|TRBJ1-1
CASRGKSMNTEAFF
TGTGCCAGTAGGGGCAAATCCATGAACACTGAAGCTTTCTTT
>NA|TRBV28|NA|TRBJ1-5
CASSLAGQPQHF
TGTGCCAGCAGTTTAGCGGGTCAGCCCCAGCATTTT
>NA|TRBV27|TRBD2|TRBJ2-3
CASKRTSEGSTDTQYF
TGTGCCAGCAAGAGGACTAGCGAGGGTAGTACAGATACGCAGTATTTT
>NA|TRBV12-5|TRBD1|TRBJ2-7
CARPRSTGGGEQYF
TGTGCTCGCCCTCGATCGACAGGGGGAGGGGAGCAGTACTTC
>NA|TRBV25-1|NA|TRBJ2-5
CASSHAGRYQETQYF
TGTGCCAGCAGTCATGCGGGCCGGTACCAAGAGACCCAGTACTTC
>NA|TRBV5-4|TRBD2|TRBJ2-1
CASSLGLAGEYNEQFF
TGTGCCAGCAGCTTGGGGCTAGCGGGAGAATACAATGAGCAGTTCTTC
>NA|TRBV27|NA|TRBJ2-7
CASSSGLGREQYF
TGTGCCAGCAGTTCAGGGTTAGGTCGCGAGCAGTACTTC
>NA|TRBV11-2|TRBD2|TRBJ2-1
CASRSIAGRYNEQFF
TGTGCCAGCAGATCAATAGCGGGACGGTACAATGAGCAGTTCTTC
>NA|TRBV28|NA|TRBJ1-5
CASRMGGGNQPQHF
TGTGCCAGCAGAATGGGGGGAGGCAATCAGCCCCAGCATTTT